This record covers a single TCR beta chain. This sample was taken from a study of OX40 agonist ivuxolimab in advanced cancers. Sequencing used immunoSEQ multiplex PCR; TCRdb keeps in-frame clones, though not all of them. The sample carries 90,000 to 100,000 clones, around 85% recorded once. The CDR3 is 13 amino acids. CDR1 SGDLS and CDR2 YYNGEE come from the germline V gene. V lost 4 bases and J 4 bases, leaving 10 bases between the germline ends. The source material was CD4+ or CD8+ T cells sorted from blood, sampled in a trial of the OX40 agonist ivuxolimab. The chain links TRBV9 to TRBJ2-3; unclear D gene. The sequence was obtained from an adult with an advanced solid tumor such as melanoma, head and neck, liver or kidney cancer. This CDR3 reads CASSPRMADTQYF. Written as DNA, the CDR3 is TGTGCCAGCAGCCCCCGAATGGCAGATACGCAGTATTTT.